Listed here is a single TCR beta chain. As yet, its antigen is unknown. One junction end disagrees with the germline gene, perhaps due to a read error. This CDR3 has 16 amino acids. CDR1 is SGHRS, CDR2 YFSETQ, per germline. This entry comes from a study of metastatic and nonmetastatic thyroid tumors. Overall study: Repertoires were compared across blood and tumor or nodule tissue from malignant and benign thyroid patients.

TCRdb reassembled clones from the PCR reads with MiXCR. The profile shows approximately 25,000 clones, about 24% of them singletons. All patients reached thyroid surgery having received no treatment beforehand. Study findings and constraints: The study reportedly found significantly higher TCR beta diversity in malignant thyroid tumors than benign nodules, in blood and tumor.

The chain links TRBV5-1 to TRBJ2-3; TRBD2 agrees at 14 bases. This clonotype was sampled from a male donor with papillary thyroid cancer or a benign thyroid nodule (not recorded which). Some clones in this sample may be carry-over from other donors' samples. Sequenced input: blood. The DNA for the CDR3 is TGCTCCAGCAGCCCGAGAGGACTAGCGGGAGGATCCCCGCAGTATTTT. It specifies CSSSPRGLAGGSPQYF.